The TCR beta chain described here comes from a study of cytomegalovirus exposure and HLA in healthy donors. V was clipped by 1 base and J by 8 bases; unmatched bases: 8. The length of the CDR3 is 14 residues. Germline assignment: CDR1 SGDLS and CDR2 YYNGEE. A multiplex PCR was run with 60 Vbeta primers and 13 Jbeta primers. Sequenced by immunoSEQ multiplex PCR; TCRdb stores in-frame clones only, minus some. This sample has hundreds of thousands of clones, with under 80% found just once. This receptor was obtained from a woman between 25 and 40 years old in good health and CMV-seronegative. What was sequenced was PBMCs. The chain recombines TRBV9 with TRBJ1-2; the match to TRBD1 covers 7 bases. For the CDR3, the DNA is TGTGCCAGCAGCGTAATTAAGGGGGCTGACGGCTACACCTTC. As protein: CASSVIKGADGYTF.